Below, 10 T cell receptor beta chains from the same sample are listed, as sequenced in a study of blood T cell repertoires in COVID-19. Using immunoSEQ multiplex PCR, the repertoire was profiled, and TCRdb retains in-frame clones only, with some absent. The sample records approximately 100,000 clones, 90% being singletons. Material for sequencing was peripheral blood. The receptors here all came from a human donor in a cohort sampled during active COVID-19.

This sequence joins TRBV28 and TRBJ2-7; 12 bases match TRBD1. Germline V gene lookup returns CDR1 MDHEN and CDR2 SYDVKM. V dropped 2 bases and J dropped 12; count of bases not matched to a gene: 8. This CDR3 is 14 amino acids long. The CDR3 sequence is CASSLAGQGASRYF. The CDR3 region has the DNA TGTGCCAGCAGTTTAGCGGGACAGGGGGCCAGTCGGTACTTC.

The chain links TRBV7-2 to TRBJ1-2; D is perhaps TRBD1 (5 bases). This CDR3 has 15 amino acids. Per germline, CDR1 SGHTA and CDR2 FQGNSA. Deletions cut 5 bases from V and 5 bases from J, with 18 bases between. CDR3 protein: CASSARDRGRYGYTF. DNA for the CDR3: TGTGCCAGCAGCGCCCGGGACCGGGGGAGGTATGGCTACACCTTC.

The rearrangement uses TRBV10-1 and TRBJ2-5; TRBD1 aligns across 9 bases. There are 16 residues in the CDR3. The V gene's germline CDR1 is WNHNN and CDR2 SYGVQD (reference sequence). Germline trimming cut 7 bases from V and 7 bases from J; bases unmatched to any gene: 16. As DNA, the CDR3 is TGCGCCAGCAACGGCCCGGGACAGGGTATCCTGGGGACCCAGTACTTC. It encodes CASNGPGQGILGTQYF.

The chain recombines TRBV6-2 or TRBV6-3 with TRBJ1-6; 7 nucleotides agree with TRBD1. The CDR3 length is 16 residues. Per germline, CDR1 MNHEY and CDR2 SVGEGT. The trim removed 4 bases at V and 4 bases at J, leaving 7 bases unmatched. The CDR3 bases are TGTGCCAGCAGTTTCCGGACAGGTTCTTATAATTCACCCCTCCACTTT. Amino acid sequence: CASSFRTGSYNSPLHF.

In nucleotides, the CDR3 is TGTGCCAGCAGCCCTCCTCCGACTAGCGGGGGGGCCTTGAGAGATACGCAGTATTTT. It specifies CASSPPPTSGGALRDTQYF. J is TRBJ2-3 and V is TRBV5-6; 14 bases agree with TRBD2. In germline, CDR1 is SGHDT, CDR2 YYEEEE. The CDR3 loop spans 19 amino acids. V dropped 4 bases and J dropped 5; count of bases not matched to a gene: 15.

The genes are TRBV19 and TRBJ1-4; TRBD1 matches at 7 bases. CDR1 LNHDA and CDR2 SQIVND come from the germline V gene (reference sequence). V trimming: 5 bases; J trimming: 3 bases; junction bases outside the gene matches: 9. The CDR3 loop spans 16 amino acids. The chain's CDR3 is CASSANTGAANEKLFF. The CDR3 coding sequence is TGTGCCAGTAGTGCGAATACAGGGGCTGCTAATGAAAAACTGTTTTTT.

The chain employs TRBV9 and TRBJ1-3; no definite D call. The V end lost 3 bases, the J end lost 2 bases, and 9 bases lay between the germline ends. The CDR3 length is 14 residues. Germline V lookup: CDR1 SGDLS, CDR2 YYNGEE. The CDR3 loop reads CASSGGGAGNTIYF. The CDR3 DNA reads as TGTGCCAGCAGCGGCGGAGGTGCTGGAAACACCATATATTTT. Together with reference TRBV9 and TRBJ1-3, the CDR3 gives the full variable domain: DSGVTQTPKHLITATGQRVTLRCSPRSGDLSVYWYQQSLDQGLQFLIQYYNGEERAKGNILERFSAQQFPDLHSELNLSSLELGDSALYFCASSGGGAGNTIYFGEGSWLTVV.

The rearrangement links TRBV4-2 to TRBJ1-3; D gene unclear. V lost 0 bases to trimming and J lost 0 bases, with 12 bases between them. The CDR3 has 17 residues. The V gene's germline CDR1 is LGHNA and CDR2 YNFKEQ. CDR3 in amino acids: CASSQDLAVFSGNTIYF. The DNA for the CDR3 is TGTGCCAGCAGCCAAGATTTGGCAGTTTTCTCTGGAAACACCATATATTTT.

The chain has TRBV19 and TRBJ1-6; a weak D match, TRBD1 (6 bases). V lost 6 bases to trimming and J lost 10 bases, with 22 bases between them. CDR1 is LNHDA, CDR2 SQIVND, per germline (reference sequence). The CDR3 is made up of 16 amino acids. The CDR3 loop reads CASRSDRRVKNSPLHF. CDR3 sequence (DNA): TGTGCCAGTAGGTCCGACAGGCGGGTCAAAAACTCACCCCTCCACTTT.

The chain employs TRBV5-1 and TRBJ2-7, with a tentative D call TRBD1 (5 bases). There are 14 residues in the CDR3. Germline loops: CDR1 SGHRS, CDR2 YFSETQ. V gave up 0 bases and J gave up 5 bases, with 12 bases separating them. The CDR3 DNA follows: TGCGCCAGCAGCTTGGGACAGACGGACGACGAGCAGTACTTC. Its translation is CASSLGQTDDEQYF.